These 28 T cell receptor beta chains originate from one sample sequenced in a study of T cells after yellow fever vaccination. TCRdb reanalysed the 5' RACE reads using MiXCR and keeps one entry per CDR3 protein. This sample has 50,000 or so distinct CDR3 sequences, with approximately 6.9% found just once. Sequencing was performed on CD8+ T cells sorted from PBMCs, taken on the day of the first yellow fever vaccination. Every receptor here comes from a man aged 18 to 29 who received the YFV17D yellow fever vaccine.

This clonotype occurred many times. This chain links TRBV4-2 with TRBJ2-7; D gene uncertain. The CDR3 consists of 13 residues. Germline V gene sequence: CDR1 LGHNA, CDR2 YNFKEQ. V was clipped by 2 bases and J by 6 bases, with 11 bases between them. CDR3 residues: CASSQPNSGEQYF. The CDR3 DNA sequence: TGTGCCAGCAGCCAACCCAACTCCGGCGAGCAGTACTTC.

This clonotype was seen repeatedly, ten times or more. The chain couples TRBV29-1 to TRBJ1-3; 8 nucleotides line up with TRBD1. CDR1 and CDR2 (germline): SQVTM, ANQGSEA. This CDR3 is 16 amino acids long. V lost 0 bases to trimming and J lost 2 bases; unmatched junction nucleotides: 6. The CDR3 region has the DNA TGCAGCGTTGAAGATCTGTCAGGGGGCACTGGAAACACCATATATTTT. This gives the protein CSVEDLSGGTGNTIYF.

In its sample, this clonotype was seen a few times. This chain connects TRBV19 to TRBJ2-3, with 12 bases aligning to TRBD2. Germline CDR1 LNHDA, CDR2 SQIVND (reference sequence). This CDR3 is 15 amino acids long. With V trimmed by 3 bases and J by 4 bases, 2 bases remained unmatched. The CDR3 reads CASSMTSGGADTQYF. The DNA of the CDR3 is TGTGCCAGTAGTATGACTAGCGGGGGTGCAGATACGCAGTATTTT.

The chain combines TRBV11-2 with TRBJ2-7; the D gene is possibly TRBD2 (6 bases). In germline, CDR1 is SGHAT, CDR2 FQNNGV. The CDR3 covers 14 residues. Trimming cost V 3 bases and J 0 bases, with 9 bases left between them. The CDR3 DNA reads TGTGCCAGCAGCTTGCTAGCGAGCTCCTACGAGCAGTACGTC. Amino acid sequence: CASSLLASSYEQYV.

Remarks on this clonotype: A clone one base away is much larger, so this may be a read error. The V call is TRBV10-3, the J call TRBJ2-2; 7 nucleotides align to TRBD1. Germline V CDR1 and CDR2: ENHRY, SYGVKD. Trimming cost V 6 bases and J 2 bases; bases outside gene matches: 6. CDR3 length: 15 amino acids. The DNA for the CDR3 is TGTGCCATCAGGGAGAGGGACAGCAACACCGGGGAGCTGTTTTTT. It is translated as CAIRERDSNTGELFF.

This clonotype has only a few counts. This chain uses TRBV29-1 with TRBJ2-5; D is unresolved. Deletions cut 4 bases from V and 2 bases from J, with 5 bases between. Germline V CDR1 and CDR2: SQVTM, ANQGSEA. This CDR3 is built from 11 residues. CDR3 amino acids: CSVGRQETQYF. CDR3 coding DNA: TGCAGCGTTGGGCGTCAAGAGACCCAGTACTTC.

The rearrangement joins TRBV4-1 to TRBJ2-7, with 8 bases fitting TRBD2. The CDR3 covers 15 residues. V shed 4 bases and J 0 bases; nucleotides not matched to a gene: 5. Per germline, CDR1 MGHRA and CDR2 YSYEKL. Here the CDR3 reads CASSLKRGSSYEQYF. In DNA form, the CDR3 reads TGCGCCAGCAGCCTCAAGCGGGGGAGCTCCTACGAGCAGTACTTC.

This clonotype was detected only a few times. The chain carries TRBV7-2 and TRBJ1-1; no definite D call. This CDR3 has 16 residues. CDR1 SGHTA and CDR2 FQGNSA come from the germline V gene. Trimming pared 5 bases from V and 0 bases from J, leaving 16 bases between. Written as DNA, the CDR3 is TGTGCCAGCAGCCTACGGGATCAGGCGATGAACACTGAAGCTTTCTTT. This sequence encodes CASSLRDQAMNTEAFF.

V usage is TRBV12-3 or TRBV12-4 and J usage is TRBJ1-1; weak D call: TRBD1 (5 bases). The CDR3 loop spans 16 amino acids. The germline V and J ends were trimmed by 8 bases and 5 bases, with 24 bases remaining between them. CDR3 nucleotide sequence: TGTGCCAGCTTTCCCTTGCGGGGCCCCCTTCGGACTGAAGCTTTCTTT. Its protein product is CASFPLRGPLRTEAFF.

There are many counts of this clonotype. The genes are TRBV28 and TRBJ1-6; D gene uncertain. This CDR3 is 14 amino acids long. Trimming took 3 bases from V and 8 from J, leaving 11 bases between them. Germline CDR1 reads MDHEN; CDR2 reads SYDVKM. The CDR3 loop is CASSLAPGDSPLHF. The CDR3 DNA reads TGTGCCAGCAGTTTGGCGCCGGGAGATTCACCCCTCCACTTT.

The chain has TRBV12-3 or TRBV12-4 and TRBJ2-5; D ambiguous. V was pared by 8 bases and J by 5 bases, with 15 bases between. The CDR3 sequence is 13 residues long. The CDR3 region is CASCGRVGETQYF. The CDR3 nucleotides are TGTGCCAGCTGTGGTAGGGTTGGGGAGACCCAGTACTTC.

Ten or more counts support this clonotype. The chain links TRBV11-3 to TRBJ2-7, with 7 bases fitting TRBD1. This CDR3 contains 15 residues. V was clipped by 8 bases and J by 5 bases; unmatched bases: 15. In germline, CDR1 is SGHNT, CDR2 YENEEA. This chain's CDR3 is CASPSLFPTGNEQYV. Written as DNA, the CDR3 is TGTGCCAGCCCCAGCTTATTCCCGACAGGGAACGAGCAGTACGTC.

As regards this clonotype: A much bigger clone sits one base away, suggesting this may be a read error. The V and J genes are TRBV6-2 or TRBV6-3 and TRBJ2-1; tentative D call: TRBD2 (5 bases). Germline loops: CDR1 MNHEY, CDR2 SVGEGT. CDR3 length: 12 residues. The CDR3 bases are TGTGCCGGCAGACCCGGGGACAATGAGCAGTTCTTC. Amino acid sequence: CAGRPGDNEQFF.

At least ten counts were recorded for this clonotype. The chain couples TRBV24-1 to TRBJ2-5; tentatively, D is TRBD2 (6 bases). Germline V gene data show CDR1 as KGHDR and CDR2 as SFDVKD. Deletions cut 7 bases from V and 4 bases from J, with 18 bases between. The CDR3 sequence is 15 residues long. DNA for the CDR3: TGTGCCACCAGCGCGCCCGGGGGTCCATCAGAGACCCAGTACTTC. Residues: CATSAPGGPSETQYF.

This clonotype was observed a few times. The chain uses TRBV15 and TRBJ2-7; unclear D gene. Trimming pared 0 bases from V and 0 bases from J, leaving 12 bases between. In germline, CDR1 is LNHNV, CDR2 YYDKDF (reference sequence). The CDR3 extends over 16 amino acids. CDR3: CATSRDSALSSYEQYF. The CDR3 DNA follows: TGTGCCACCAGCAGAGATTCGGCTTTAAGCTCCTACGAGCAGTACTTC.

This clonotype has a count of ten or more. V usage is TRBV4-3 and J usage is TRBJ2-2, with 7 bases that match TRBD1. With V trimmed by 1 base and J by 1 base, 0 bases remained unmatched. CDR1 and CDR2 from the germline V gene are LGHNA and YSLEER. The CDR3 spans 15 residues. The CDR3 loop is CASSQGDRNTGELFF. Here the CDR3 DNA reads TGCGCCAGCAGCCAAGGGGACAGGAACACCGGGGAGCTGTTTTTT.

There are many counts of this clonotype. V is TRBV10-2 and J is TRBJ1-5, with D unclear. Germline values: CDR1 WSHSY, CDR2 SAAADI. V shed 3 bases and J shed 7 bases, with 10 bases lying between them. The CDR3 loop spans 13 amino acids. The CDR3, as DNA: TGCGCCAGCAGTGACAACTCACCCCAGCCCCAGCATTTT. Protein sequence: CASSDNSPQPQHF.

By sample fraction, this clonotype is large. The rearrangement joins TRBV7-2 to TRBJ2-7, with 14 bases matching TRBD2. V trimming: 5 bases; J trimming: 0 bases; junction bases outside the gene matches: 3. The CDR3 length is 16 residues. Germline CDR1 is SGHTA and CDR2 is FQGNSA. The CDR3 reads CASSQGTSGSSYEQYF. The CDR3 nucleotides read TGTGCCAGCAGCCAAGGGACTAGCGGGAGCTCCTACGAGCAGTACTTC.

In this sample, this clonotype turned up many times. The gene calls are TRBV6-4 and TRBJ2-3; 13 nucleotides agree with TRBD2. Germline CDR1 and CDR2: MRHNA and SNTAGT. The CDR3 is 15 amino acids. J lost 4 bases, V lost 4 bases, and 2 bases had no gene match. CDR3 coding DNA: TGTGCCAGCAGTGGGACTAGCGGGGGTGCAGATACGCAGTATTTT. Translated: CASSGTSGGADTQYF.

The rearrangement joins TRBV7-9 to TRBJ1-3, with 9 positions matching TRBD1. Germline CDR1 SEHNR, CDR2 FQNEAQ (reference sequence). Germline trimming cut 5 bases from V and 4 bases from J; bases unmatched to any gene: 3. The CDR3 loop spans 14 amino acids. The CDR3 DNA reads TGTGCCAGCAGCGGCGGGACAGGGGGAAACACCATATATTTT. Translated, it gives CASSGGTGGNTIYF.

This clonotype was seen at least ten times. The chain links TRBV4-3 to TRBJ2-5; TRBD2 might be the D (5 bases). V lost 0 bases to trimming and J lost 5 bases, with 16 bases between them. This CDR3 region has 16 residues. CDR1 is LGHNA, CDR2 YSLEER, per germline. The CDR3 nucleotides are TGCGCCAGCAGCCAAGATTGGGCCGAGGGAAGGGAGACCCAGTACTTC. Encoded protein: CASSQDWAEGRETQYF.

This clonotype was observed a few times. V gene TRBV5-4 combines with J gene TRBJ2-1, with D possibly being TRBD2 (5 bases). The CDR3 covers 16 residues. V lost 2 bases, J lost 0 bases, and 12 bases lay in between. Germline V lookup: CDR1 SGHNT, CDR2 YYREEE (reference sequence). CDR3 in DNA: TGTGCCAGCAGCTTCCCCTCGGGAAGCTCCTACAATGAGCAGTTCTTC. Translated, it gives CASSFPSGSSYNEQFF. Using reference TRBV5-4 and TRBJ2-1 for the parts outside the CDR3, the full variable domain is ETGVTQSPTHLIKTRGQQVTLRCSSQSGHNTVSWYQQALGQGPQFIFQYYREEENGRGNFPPRFSGLQFPNYSSELNVNALELDDSALYLCASSFPSGSSYNEQFFGPGTRLTVL.

This clonotype showed up many times. The chain couples TRBV4-1 to TRBJ2-2, with a weak D call TRBD2 (7 bases). CDR3 length: 15 amino acids. CDR1 and CDR2 (germline): MGHRA, YSYEKL. V was shortened by 6 bases and J by 7 bases, with 18 bases between the two germline ends. The CDR3 reads CASSLRGALSGELFF. In nucleotides, the CDR3 is TGCGCCAGCAGTCTACGGGGGGCGCTTAGCGGGGAGCTGTTTTTT.

This clonotype has ten or more counts. The CDR3: CASSLGLAGGLETQYF. The CDR3 nucleotides read TGTGCCAGCAGCTTAGGCCTAGCGGGGGGGCTCGAGACCCAGTACTTC. The rearrangement joins TRBV13 to TRBJ2-5, with 12 bases lining up with TRBD2. CDR3 length equals 16 residues. J was trimmed by 5 bases and V by 0 bases; bases with no gene match: 4. Germline V gene data show CDR1 as PRHDT and CDR2 as FYEKMQ (reference sequence). The full variable domain, in which reference TRBV13 and TRBJ2-5 provide the parts outside the CDR3, is AAGVIQSPRHLIKEKRETATLKCYPIPRHDTVYWYQQGPGQDPQFLISFYEKMQSDKGSIPDRFSAQQFSDYHSELNMSSLELGDSALYFCASSLGLAGGLETQYFGPGTRLLVL.

The V call is TRBV5-1, the J call TRBJ2-1; D unclear. Deletions cut 4 bases from V and 6 bases from J, with 17 bases between. The germline V gene encodes CDR1 SGHRS and CDR2 YFSETQ. This CDR3 comprises 15 residues. CDR3 coding DNA: TGCGCCAGCAGCCTAGACCGATGGCCGAGCAATGAGCAGTTCTTC. Translated: CASSLDRWPSNEQFF.

The genes are TRBV4-1 and TRBJ2-1; a possible D gene is TRBD2 (5 bases). Between the trimmed V and J ends, which lost 3 bases and 2 bases, there was a span of 17 bases. Germline CDR1 MGHRA, CDR2 YSYEKL. CDR3 size: 17 residues. CDR3 sequence: CASSQTTTEITYNEQFF. The DNA for the CDR3 is TGCGCCAGCAGCCAGACTACAACAGAAATTACCTACAATGAGCAGTTCTTC.

This clonotype was detected ten times or more. The CDR3 DNA reads TGTGCGTCGGCAGGGGGGAGCTCCTACGAGCAGTACTTC. Amino acid sequence: CASAGGSSYEQYF. The chain carries TRBV7-6 and TRBJ2-7; D possibly corresponds to TRBD1 (7 bases). The length of the CDR3 is 13 residues. Germline assignment: CDR1 SGHVS and CDR2 FNYEAQ.

This clonotype has a count of ten or more. The rearrangement uses TRBV27 and TRBJ2-3; the match to TRBD2 covers 10 bases. From germline, CDR1 is MNHEY and CDR2 SMNVEV (reference sequence). J was trimmed by 6 bases and V by 2 bases; bases with no gene match: 8. This CDR3 is built from 16 residues. The CDR3 bases are TGTGCCAGCAGTTTAGACCCAGCGGGGGGGCCCGATACGCAGTATTTT. Translation: CASSLDPAGGPDTQYF.